Below, 27 T cell receptor beta chains from the same sample are listed, as sequenced in a study of T cell responses to AZD1222 COVID-19 vaccine. Sequencing used immunoSEQ multiplex PCR; TCRdb keeps in-frame clones, though not all of them. The data show just under 90,000 clones, with approximately 86% seen just once and about 9.3% held by the top ten. The specimen comprised peripheral blood, sampled on day 0 of MenACWY control vaccination. Receptors were obtained from an adult in good health.

The rearrangement uses TRBV5-1 and TRBJ2-7; the D gene is possibly TRBD1 (5 bases). CDR1 is SGHRS and CDR2 is YFSETQ in the germline V gene. The V end was cut by 3 bases, the J end by 3 bases, with 10 bases between. The CDR3 contains 13 residues. Here the CDR3 DNA reads TGCGCCAGCAGCTCCAGGGTGGGCTACGAGCAGTACTTC. Translation: CASSSRVGYEQYF.

This chain joins TRBV19 and TRBJ1-2; no clear D. The CDR3 has 13 amino acids. The V end was cut by 3 bases, the J end by 8 bases, with 13 bases between. Germline values: CDR1 LNHDA, CDR2 SQIVND (reference sequence). The CDR3 loop is CASSINGGLGYTF. The CDR3 DNA is TGTGCCAGTAGTATTAATGGCGGACTCGGCTACACCTTC.

In this sample, this clone turned up once. The chain couples TRBV9 to TRBJ2-1; the D gene is possibly TRBD2 (5 bases). Germline CDR1 SGDLS, CDR2 YYNGEE. With 5 bases removed from V and 1 base from J, the gap between germline ends came to 13 bases. The CDR3 length is 15 residues. The CDR3 nucleotides are TGTGCCAGCAGTGTTACTAGTCAGTCCTACAATGAGCAGTTCTTC. Translation: CASSVTSQSYNEQFF.

The J gene is TRBJ1-1, the V gene TRBV4-2; TRBD1 agrees at 7 bases. With 1 base clipped from V and 5 bases from J, the junction kept 4 bases outside the gene matches. The germline CDR1 and CDR2 sequences are LGHNA and YNFKEQ. The CDR3 length is 14 residues. The CDR3 DNA reads as TGTGCCAGCAGCCAAGCTCCAGGGGGGACTGAAGCTTTCTTT. Its protein product is CASSQAPGGTEAFF.

V and J are TRBV7-3 and TRBJ1-2; tentatively, D is TRBD1 (5 bases). Germline CDR1 and CDR2: SGHTA and FQGTGA. The V end lost 5 bases, the J end lost 4 bases, and 17 bases lay between the germline ends. The CDR3 has 15 residues. The CDR3 bases are TGTGCCAGCAGCGAGGGACCCCAGGATCCCTATGGCTACACCTTC. Translated: CASSEGPQDPYGYTF.

CDR3 region: CASSLDAGTDEQYF. The CDR3 nucleotides are TGCGCCAGCAGCTTGGATGCAGGGACGGACGAGCAGTACTTC. The V and J genes are TRBV5-1 and TRBJ2-7; perhaps D is TRBD1 or TRBD2 (5 bases each). Looked up from germline, CDR1 is SGHRS and CDR2 is YFSETQ. This CDR3 contains 14 residues. The V end was cut by 0 bases, the J end by 5 bases, with 12 bases between.

This clone has just a few counts. The chain is built from TRBV4-1 and TRBJ2-1, with TRBD2 identical over 11 bases. Trimming cost V 2 bases and J 7 bases; bases outside gene matches: 10. CDR3 length equals 17 residues. CDR1 and CDR2 from the germline V gene are MGHRA and YSYEKL. For the CDR3, the DNA is TGCGCCAGCAGCCAAAGGGACTTGGGACTAGCGGTGAATGAGCAGTTCTTC. It codes for CASSQRDLGLAVNEQFF.

This clone is a singleton in its sample. The chain carries TRBV24-1 and TRBJ2-2, with 10 bases identical to TRBD2. Germline lookup yields CDR1 KGHDR and CDR2 SFDVKD. CDR3 size: 16 residues. Trimming at V came to 5 bases and at J to 6 bases, leaving 8 bases not matched to a gene. DNA of the CDR3: TGTGCCACCAGTGGAGCAGCGGGGGGGCCCGCCGGGGAGCTGTTTTTT. It translates to CATSGAAGGPAGELFF.

The sample holds one count of this clone. The rearrangement uses TRBV6-1 and TRBJ1-2; D remains ambiguous. The CDR3 is made up of 12 amino acids. Trimming removed 2 bases at V and 8 bases at J, with 9 bases between. CDR1 and CDR2 (germline): MNHNS, SASEGT. In DNA, the CDR3 is TGTGCCAGCAGTGAATTGACGGGGGGCTACACCTTC. Its protein is CASSELTGGYTF.

This chain uses TRBV28 with TRBJ1-4; TRBD1 agrees at 8 bases. V dropped 7 bases and J dropped 6; count of bases not matched to a gene: 10. The CDR3 extends over 15 amino acids. Germline CDR1 is MDHEN and CDR2 is SYDVKM. The CDR3 loop reads CASNSRQGRDEKLFF. DNA for the CDR3: TGTGCCAGCAACTCCCGACAGGGGCGGGATGAAAAACTGTTTTTT.

This clone appeared once. The V and J genes are TRBV6-5 and TRBJ1-1; the match to TRBD1 covers 8 bases. The CDR3 totals 13 residues. Germline loops: CDR1 MNHEY, CDR2 SVGAGI. With V trimmed by 7 bases and J by 5 bases, 6 bases remained unmatched. The CDR3 sequence is CASTRQGLTEAFF. In DNA form, the CDR3 reads TGTGCCAGCACCCGACAGGGGTTAACTGAAGCTTTCTTT.

V gene TRBV19 combines with J gene TRBJ2-3; TRBD1 or TRBD2 may be the D gene (5 bases each). The length of the CDR3 is 15 residues. Germline CDR1 reads LNHDA; CDR2 reads SQIVND (reference sequence). With 2 bases removed from V and 1 base from J, the gap between germline ends came to 10 bases. The CDR3 is CASSIMGVGTDTQYF. The DNA for the CDR3 is TGTGCCAGTAGTATAATGGGGGTGGGCACAGATACGCAGTATTTT. Using reference TRBV19 and TRBJ2-3 for the parts outside the CDR3, the full variable domain is DGGITQSPKYLFRKEGQNVTLSCEQNLNHDAMYWYRQDPGQGLRLIYYSQIVNDFQKGDIAEGYSVSREKKESFPLTVTSAQKNPTAFYLCASSIMGVGTDTQYFGPGTRLTVL.

J is TRBJ1-5 and V is TRBV30, with no clear D. Germline CDR1 reads GTSNPN; CDR2 reads SVGIG (reference sequence). This CDR3 comprises 13 residues. The germline V and J ends were trimmed by 1 base and 2 bases, with 6 bases remaining between them. The CDR3 DNA follows: TGTGCCTGGAGTGGCGGAGGCAATCAGCCCCAGCATTTT. It specifies CAWSGGGNQPQHF.

This clone is a singleton in its sample. The V call is TRBV7-2, the J call TRBJ1-1, with a possible D match to TRBD1 (5 bases). The ends were cut back, 4 bases at V and 3 bases at J, with 12 bases in the middle. The CDR3 has 14 residues. Germline CDR1 SGHTA, CDR2 FQGNSA. CDR3 sequence: CASSSGPKDTEAFF. CDR3 coding DNA: TGTGCCAGCAGCTCGGGACCGAAGGACACTGAAGCTTTCTTT. The entire variable domain, with the rest obtained from reference TRBV7-2 and TRBJ1-1, is as follows: GAGVSQSPSNKVTEKGKDVELRCDPISGHTALYWYRQSLGQGLEFLIYFQGNSAPDKSGLPSDRFSAERTGGSVSTLTIQRTQQEDSAVYLCASSSGPKDTEAFFGQGTRLTVV.

J is TRBJ1-1 and V is TRBV6-2 or TRBV6-3; D is unresolved. CDR3 size: 13 residues. CDR1 is MNHEY, CDR2 SVGEGT, per germline. V lost 4 bases to trimming and J lost 6 bases, with 12 bases between them. The CDR3 nucleotides are TGTGCCAGCAGTTTACAGAGGTATCCTGAAGCTTTCTTT. It yields the protein CASSLQRYPEAFF.

A single count supports this clone. The J gene is TRBJ1-4, the V gene TRBV27; the match to TRBD1 covers 8 bases. The junction had 8 bases not matched to a gene; V was cut back by 6 bases and J by 2 bases. The CDR3 loop spans 16 amino acids. CDR1 is MNHEY, CDR2 SMNVEV, per germline (reference sequence). CDR3 amino acids: CASRGQALGTNEKLFF. The CDR3 region has the DNA TGTGCCAGCAGGGGACAGGCCTTGGGGACTAATGAAAAACTGTTTTTT.

V gene TRBV19 combines with J gene TRBJ1-4; 7 bases align to TRBD1. The J segment lost 2 bases and the V segment lost 6 bases, leaving 3 bases of the junction unmatched. The CDR3 covers 14 residues. The germline V gene has CDR1 LNHDA and CDR2 SQIVND (reference sequence). The chain's CDR3 is CASSKTGTNEKLFF. The CDR3 DNA is TGTGCCAGTAGCAAGACAGGGACTAATGAAAAACTGTTTTTT.

The V and J genes are TRBV28 and TRBJ1-1; D gene ambiguous. Trimming cost V 2 bases and J 6 bases, with 31 bases left between them. Germline CDR1 MDHEN, CDR2 SYDVKM. There are 20 residues in the CDR3. The CDR3 sequence: CASSLRKDSHVRSVVPEAFF. The DNA for the CDR3 is TGTGCCAGCAGTTTACGAAAGGACTCCCACGTTCGGAGCGTAGTCCCTGAAGCTTTCTTT.

The chain uses TRBV3-1 (or the pseudogene TRBV3-2) and TRBJ1-2; TRBD1 aligns across 8 bases. This CDR3 is 13 amino acids long. CDR1 and CDR2 (germline): LGHDT, YNNKEL (reference sequence). V was clipped by 0 bases and J by 13 bases; unmatched bases: 7. The CDR3 reads CASSQDIRTGITF. For the CDR3, the DNA is TGTGCCAGCAGCCAAGATATACGGACAGGGATCACCTTC.

The chain carries TRBV5-1 and TRBJ1-4; the D gene is possibly TRBD1 (5 bases). CDR3 size: 12 residues. V was pared by 4 bases and J by 6 bases, with 7 bases between. Germline assignment: CDR1 SGHRS and CDR2 YFSETQ. The CDR3 sequence is CASSGRDEKLFF. Here the CDR3 DNA reads TGCGCCAGCAGCGGCAGGGATGAAAAACTGTTTTTT.

The chain combines TRBV28 with TRBJ2-7; 9 bases fit TRBD1. The junction had 5 bases not matched to a gene; V was cut back by 5 bases and J by 3 bases. CDR1 and CDR2 from the germline V gene are MDHEN and SYDVKM. This CDR3 region has 14 residues. CDR3 amino acids: CASSGEDRGYEQYF. CDR3 DNA sequence: TGTGCCAGCAGTGGGGAGGACAGGGGCTACGAGCAGTACTTC.

This sequence joins TRBV7-8 and TRBJ2-1; 7 positions match TRBD1. This CDR3 is built from 16 residues. Germline V gene data show CDR1 as SGHVS and CDR2 as FQNEAQ. J gave up 0 bases and V 6 bases, and 8 bases lay outside the gene matches. CDR3 region: CASSPTGALSYNEQFF. CDR3 in DNA: TGTGCCAGCAGTCCAACAGGGGCCCTCTCCTACAATGAGCAGTTCTTC.

A word on this clone: This specimen includes other DNA sequences encoding the same CDR3. J is TRBJ2-1 and V is TRBV19, with no clear D. The CDR3 sequence is 15 residues long. Germline V gene sequence: CDR1 LNHDA, CDR2 SQIVND (reference sequence). With 6 bases removed from V and 0 bases from J, the gap between germline ends came to 12 bases. CDR3 amino acids: CASSLLPGSYNEQFF. The CDR3, as DNA: TGTGCCAGTAGCCTCCTCCCGGGCTCCTACAATGAGCAGTTCTTC.

The chain carries TRBV30 and TRBJ2-2; tentative D call: TRBD1 (6 bases). The CDR3 is 16 amino acids. CDR1 and CDR2 (germline): GTSNPN, SVGIG (reference sequence). V lost 4 bases to trimming and J lost 1 base, with 16 bases between them. CDR3 in DNA: TGTGCCTGGACCCCCCTAGGACAGCAGAACACCGGGGAGCTGTTTTTT. This gives the protein CAWTPLGQQNTGELFF.

This chain connects TRBV6-4 to TRBJ2-1, with no clear D. Germline CDR1 MRHNA, CDR2 SNTAGT. There are 14 residues in the CDR3. Trimming pared 0 bases from V and 6 bases from J, leaving 9 bases between. CDR3 loop: CASSDSMRSNEQFF. DNA of the CDR3: TGTGCCAGCAGTGACTCGATGCGGAGCAATGAGCAGTTCTTC.

The chain carries TRBV7-2 and TRBJ2-5, with 7 bases that match TRBD1. This CDR3 contains 15 residues. Germline values: CDR1 SGHTA, CDR2 FQGNSA. With V trimmed by 7 bases and J by 7 bases, 15 bases remained unmatched. The CDR3 loop is CASTYSPTGMGTQYF. The CDR3 DNA reads as TGTGCCAGCACCTATTCCCCGACAGGGATGGGGACCCAGTACTTC.

This chain uses TRBV5-5 with TRBJ2-3; D not resolved. The germline gives CDR1 SGHKS, CDR2 YYEKEE (reference sequence). Trimming pared 5 bases from V and 1 base from J, leaving 17 bases between. This CDR3 region has 16 residues. The CDR3 region has the DNA TGTGCCAGCAGGCTGGGTGCTCCATTGGGCACAGATACGCAGTATTTT. Its translation is CASRLGAPLGTDTQYF.